These 20 T cell receptor beta chains were sequenced from one sample in a study of blood T cell repertoires in COVID-19. Profiled with immunoSEQ multiplex PCR; TCRdb holds only in-frame clones, not every one. The sample lists some 62,000 clones; around 87% were seen once. The sequenced sample was peripheral blood. The receptors here all came from a woman in her sixties with COVID-19, enrolled during active disease.

The chain employs TRBV7-2 and TRBJ2-3; tentative D call: TRBD2 (6 bases). Trimming removed 5 bases from V and 4 bases from J, with 16 bases in between. The CDR3 consists of 15 residues. CDR1 and CDR2 from the germline V gene are SGHTA and FQGNSA. The CDR3 region is CASSPRIAAPDTQYF. CDR3 DNA sequence: TGTGCCAGCAGCCCACGAATAGCGGCCCCAGATACGCAGTATTTT.

The gene calls are TRBV5-4 and TRBJ2-7; tentatively, D is TRBD2 (6 bases). V was trimmed by 7 bases and J by 1 base, leaving 12 bases between them. This CDR3 has 13 residues. CDR1 SGHNT and CDR2 YYREEE come from the germline V gene (reference sequence). The CDR3 is CASSPGGSYEQYF. CDR3 DNA: TGTGCCAGCTCCCCTGGGGGGTCCTACGAGCAGTACTTC.

The chain employs TRBV21-1 and TRBJ2-5; TRBD1 is taken as the D call from the table, unchecked against the DNA. TRBV21-1 represents a pseudogene. The CDR3 is 13 residues long. The CDR3 is CAGLLKGEETQYF. In nucleotides, the CDR3 is TGTGCCGGACTTCTTAAGGGGGAAGAGACCCAGTACTTC.

The chain employs TRBV4-3 and TRBJ2-3; 7 bases line up with TRBD2. Germline-derived CDR1 and CDR2 are LGHNA and YSLEER. With V trimmed by 1 base and J by 1 base, 5 bases remained unmatched. CDR3 length equals 16 residues. The CDR3, as DNA: TGCGCCAGCAGCCAAGGAGTAGCGGGCCGCACAGATACGCAGTATTTT. Residues: CASSQGVAGRTDTQYF.

The chain employs TRBV28 and TRBJ1-1; D call uncertain. The CDR3 length is 14 residues. V dropped 7 bases and J dropped 0 bases, with 12 bases sitting between them. CDR1 and CDR2 (germline): MDHEN, SYDVKM. CDR3: CASKQSFMNTEAFF. The CDR3 DNA follows: TGTGCCAGCAAGCAAAGTTTTATGAACACTGAAGCTTTCTTT.

V gene TRBV5-1 combines with J gene TRBJ1-2; D may be TRBD1 (6 bases). CDR3 length equals 15 residues. Germline lookup yields CDR1 SGHRS and CDR2 YFSETQ. The V end lost 2 bases, the J end lost 6 bases, and 17 bases lay between the germline ends. This CDR3 is CASSFGPAAGDGYTF. The CDR3 nucleotides are TGCGCCAGCAGCTTTGGGCCCGCAGCAGGGGATGGCTACACCTTC.

V usage is TRBV3-1 (or the pseudogene TRBV3-2) and J usage is TRBJ2-1; D possibly corresponds to TRBD2 (5 bases). The germline V gene has CDR1 LGHDT and CDR2 YNNKEL (reference sequence). Trimming stripped 3 bases from V and 8 bases from J, with 11 bases between. The CDR3 consists of 13 residues. CDR3 region: CASSQSGGDEQFF. Written as DNA, the CDR3 is TGTGCCAGCAGCCAGAGCGGTGGGGATGAGCAGTTCTTC.

The V gene is TRBV7-3, the J gene TRBJ1-1, with a possible D match to TRBD1 (6 bases). The CDR3 runs to 15 residues. Germline V gives CDR1 SGHTA, CDR2 FQGTGA. V dropped 5 bases and J dropped 4 bases, with 17 bases sitting between them. The CDR3 nucleotides are TGTGCCAGCAGCCCCATCGGGGGGGCTGGCACTGAAGCTTTCTTT. Protein product: CASSPIGGAGTEAFF.

This sequence joins TRBV20-1 and TRBJ1-1, with D possibly being TRBD1 (6 bases). Germline V gene sequence: CDR1 DFQATT, CDR2 SNEGSKA (reference sequence). CDR3 length equals 13 residues. The germline V and J ends were trimmed by 3 bases and 2 bases, with 10 bases remaining between them. CDR3 coding DNA: TGCAGTGCTAGTGCAGGGGCCAACACTGAAGCTTTCTTT. The encoded protein is CSASAGANTEAFF.

The chain uses TRBV5-5 and TRBJ1-2; a possible D gene is TRBD1 (6 bases). Germline assignment: CDR1 SGHKS and CDR2 YYEKEE (reference sequence). Trimming cost V 4 bases and J 2 bases, with 12 bases left between them. CDR3 length equals 14 residues. This chain's CDR3 is CASSHSGVNYGYTF. In nucleotides, the CDR3 is TGTGCCAGCAGCCACTCAGGGGTCAACTATGGCTACACCTTC.

This chain links TRBV4-3 with TRBJ2-7; D unresolved. Trimming stripped 1 base from V and 2 bases from J, with 15 bases between. CDR1 and CDR2 (germline): LGHNA, YSLEER. This CDR3 has 16 amino acids. The CDR3: CASSQGRPSDTYEQYF. In DNA form, the CDR3 reads TGCGCCAGCAGCCAAGGGCGACCGAGCGATACCTACGAGCAGTACTTC.

This chain uses TRBV7-2 with TRBJ1-2, with 8 bases lining up with TRBD1. Looked up from germline, CDR1 is SGHTA and CDR2 is FQGNSA. The CDR3 spans 16 residues. With V trimmed by 0 bases and J by 0 bases, 3 bases remained unmatched. Here the CDR3 DNA reads TGTGCCAGCAGCTTAGCCCAGGGGGCTGCTAACTATGGCTACACCTTC. It is translated as CASSLAQGAANYGYTF.

J is TRBJ1-3 and V is TRBV7-2; 8 bases agree with TRBD1. Trimming took 4 bases from V and 0 from J; bases not matched to a gene: 5. Germline lookup yields CDR1 SGHTA and CDR2 FQGNSA. The CDR3 length is 16 residues. The CDR3 here is CASSSAGGRSGNTIYF. The CDR3 DNA follows: TGTGCCAGCAGCTCCGCAGGGGGCCGCTCTGGAAACACCATATATTTT.

This chain joins TRBV6-2 or TRBV6-3 and TRBJ1-5, with 10 bases matching TRBD1. With 2 bases clipped from V and 6 bases from J, the junction kept 4 bases outside the gene matches. From germline, CDR1 is MNHEY and CDR2 SVGEGT. CDR3 length: 15 residues. CDR3 in DNA: TGTGCCAGCAGTTACCCTGGACAGGGGGGTCAGCCCCAGCATTTT. Protein product: CASSYPGQGGQPQHF.

The genes are TRBV3-1 (or the pseudogene TRBV3-2) and TRBJ1-2, with D hard to call. Germline-derived CDR1 and CDR2 are LGHDT and YNNKEL (reference sequence). Trimming cost V 0 bases and J 0 bases, with 17 bases left between them. The CDR3 covers 18 residues. The CDR3 DNA sequence: TGTGCCAGCAGCCAAGATCGGAGGCGACCCTTTGCTAACTATGGCTACACCTTC. Its translation: CASSQDRRRPFANYGYTF.

The V gene is TRBV5-1, the J gene TRBJ2-7; 9 nucleotides align to TRBD1. The CDR3 length is 15 residues. Germline lookup yields CDR1 SGHRS and CDR2 YFSETQ. V lost 0 bases and J lost 2; bases outside the gene matches: 3. The CDR3 DNA sequence: TGCGCCAGCAGCTTGGTGGGACAGGGAGCCTACGAGCAGTACTTC. Protein product: CASSLVGQGAYEQYF.

The chain recombines TRBV5-4 with TRBJ2-1, with D perhaps TRBD2 (6 bases). The CDR3 consists of 17 residues. In germline, CDR1 is SGHNT, CDR2 YYREEE (reference sequence). Trimming cost V 6 bases and J 1 base, with 20 bases left between them. CDR3: CASTIGGPGRSYNEQFF. The CDR3 DNA follows: TGTGCCAGCACTATCGGTGGGCCAGGGAGGTCCTACAATGAGCAGTTCTTC. Variable domain in full (rest from reference TRBV5-4 and TRBJ2-1): ETGVTQSPTHLIKTRGQQVTLRCSSQSGHNTVSWYQQALGQGPQFIFQYYREEENGRGNFPPRFSGLQFPNYSSELNVNALELDDSALYLCASTIGGPGRSYNEQFFGPGTRLTVL.

The chain couples TRBV6-5 to TRBJ2-7; D is possibly TRBD2 (7 bases). Trimming removed 7 bases from V and 1 base from J, with 17 bases in between. The CDR3 runs to 15 residues. Germline V lookup: CDR1 MNHEY, CDR2 SVGAGI. The CDR3 protein is CASKSRRGGSYEQYF. For the CDR3, the DNA is TGTGCCAGCAAATCAAGGAGGGGGGGTTCCTACGAGCAGTACTTC.

V and J are TRBV29-1 and TRBJ1-1; tentatively, D is TRBD1 (6 bases). The CDR3 is made up of 12 amino acids. Trimming took 2 bases from V and 9 from J, leaving 13 bases between them. CDR1 is SQVTM, CDR2 ANQGSEA, per germline. The CDR3 region is CSVERGGNQAFF. The CDR3 DNA is TGCAGCGTTGAACGTGGGGGCAATCAAGCTTTCTTT.

The CDR3 DNA follows: TGTGCCAGCAGCCCGGTCCCCCACAGGAGAGAGACCCAGTACTTC. Residues: CASSPVPHRRETQYF. The J gene is TRBJ2-5, the V gene TRBV5-4, with a possible D match to TRBD1 (5 bases). Germline-derived CDR1 and CDR2 are SGHNT and YYREEE (reference sequence). The CDR3 has 15 residues. V lost 4 bases and J 4 bases, leaving 17 bases between the germline ends.